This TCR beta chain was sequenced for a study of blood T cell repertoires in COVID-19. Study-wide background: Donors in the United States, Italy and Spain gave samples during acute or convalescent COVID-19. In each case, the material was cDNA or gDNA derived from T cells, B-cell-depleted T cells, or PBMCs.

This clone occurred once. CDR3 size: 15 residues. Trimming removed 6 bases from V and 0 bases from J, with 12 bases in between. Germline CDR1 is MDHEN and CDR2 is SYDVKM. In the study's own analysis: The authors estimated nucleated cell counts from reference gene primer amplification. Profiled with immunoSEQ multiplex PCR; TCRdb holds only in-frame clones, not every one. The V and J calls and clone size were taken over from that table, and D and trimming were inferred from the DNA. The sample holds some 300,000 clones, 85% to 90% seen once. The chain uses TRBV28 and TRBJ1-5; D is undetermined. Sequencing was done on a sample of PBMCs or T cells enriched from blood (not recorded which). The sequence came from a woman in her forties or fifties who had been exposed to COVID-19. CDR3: CASSRARFSNQPQHF. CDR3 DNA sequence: TGTGCCAGCAGCCGAGCCAGGTTTAGCAATCAGCCCCAGCATTTT.